Listed here are 29 T cell receptor beta chains from one sample, sequenced in a study of PD-L1 blockade in urothelial cancer. Using immunoSEQ multiplex PCR, the repertoire was profiled, and TCRdb retains in-frame clones only, with some absent. The sample includes 80,000 to 100,000 clones, 82% seen only once; the top ten take more than 8%. The sequenced sample was PBMCs, obtained around atezolizumab (anti-PD-L1) treatment. All receptors come from an older man with urothelial cancer.

The chain carries TRBV7-3 and TRBJ2-7, with D tentatively TRBD2 (5 bases). CDR1 SGHTA and CDR2 FQGTGA come from the germline V gene. V dropped 4 bases and J dropped 0 bases, with 16 bases sitting between them. This CDR3 is built from 16 residues. For the CDR3, the DNA is TGTGCCAGCAGCTCCCGGAGGCTAGCTAGCTCCTACGAGCAGTACTTC. Protein sequence: CASSSRRLASSYEQYF.

This clone was detected a few times. The genes are TRBV7-2 and TRBJ1-6; D unclear. The germline V gene encodes CDR1 SGHTA and CDR2 FQGNSA. There are 16 residues in the CDR3. Trimming took off 2 bases at V and 5 bases at J, with 13 bases between the two ends. As DNA, the CDR3 is TGTGCCAGCAGCTTAATGAGGTTGGGAGATAATTCACCCCTCCACTTT. It specifies CASSLMRLGDNSPLHF.

The rearrangement joins TRBV6-6 to TRBJ2-7; TRBD2 matches 12 bases. Germline CDR1 MNHNY, CDR2 SVGAGI (reference sequence). The CDR3 spans 14 residues. Trimming at V came to 6 bases and at J to 7 bases, leaving 7 bases not matched to a gene. The CDR3: CASSPGTSGLEQYF. The CDR3 coding sequence is TGTGCCAGCAGCCCTGGGACTAGCGGGCTGGAGCAGTACTTC.

This clone was observed a handful of times. The chain combines TRBV7-3 with TRBJ1-2; D is undetermined. V shed 2 bases and J shed 1 base, with 17 bases lying between them. Germline V gives CDR1 SGHTA, CDR2 FQGTGA. CDR3 length equals 17 residues. CDR3 DNA: TGTGCCAGCAGCTTAGTAAGAGGATCCGCTCATAACTATGGCTACACCTTC. It codes for CASSLVRGSAHNYGYTF.

This sequence joins TRBV6-1 and TRBJ1-5, with 8 bases identical to TRBD1. V was clipped by 6 bases and J by 7 bases; unmatched bases: 8. Germline V gene data show CDR1 as MNHNS and CDR2 as SASEGT. The CDR3 contains 14 residues. For the CDR3, the DNA is TGTGCCAGCAGCGAAACAGGGGGGGCGCAGCCCCAGCATTTT. It translates to CASSETGGAQPQHF.

The V gene is TRBV12-5, the J gene TRBJ2-5, with 9 bases matching TRBD2. The J segment lost 4 bases and the V segment lost 0 bases, leaving 6 bases of the junction unmatched. The CDR3 contains 16 residues. Germline loops: CDR1 LGHNT, CDR2 FRNRAP. The DNA of the CDR3 is TGTGCTAGTGGTTTGGTACTTGGGCGGGGGGGAGAGACCCAGTACTTC. As protein: CASGLVLGRGGETQYF.

V is TRBV5-5 and J is TRBJ2-5; D is unclear. The germline V and J ends were trimmed by 8 bases and 5 bases, with 7 bases remaining between them. The CDR3 consists of 10 residues. The germline V gene encodes CDR1 SGHKS and CDR2 YYEKEE (reference sequence). CDR3 residues: CARNRETQYF. In nucleotides, the CDR3 is TGTGCCAGGAACCGGGAGACCCAGTACTTC.

V usage is TRBV5-4 and J usage is TRBJ2-7; D gene unclear. There are 14 residues in the CDR3. From germline, CDR1 is SGHNT and CDR2 YYREEE (reference sequence). With 0 bases removed from V and 1 base from J, the gap between germline ends came to 8 bases. The CDR3 DNA reads TGTGCCAGCAGCTTGGACCTGGAGTCCTACGAGCAGTACTTC. It specifies CASSLDLESYEQYF. The full variable domain, completed using reference TRBV5-4 and TRBJ2-7, is ETGVTQSPTHLIKTRGQQVTLRCSSQSGHNTVSWYQQALGQGPQFIFQYYREEENGRGNFPPRFSGLQFPNYSSELNVNALELDDSALYLCASSLDLESYEQYFGPGTRLTVT.

This clone was detected once. The CDR3 loop reads CASSLGGGGEAFF. CDR3 DNA sequence: TGTGCCAGCAGCTTAGGGGGGGGAGGTGAAGCTTTCTTT. The chain recombines TRBV11-2 with TRBJ1-1; TRBD1 might be the D (5 bases). CDR1 is SGHAT, CDR2 FQNNGV, per germline. There are 13 residues in the CDR3. Trimming cost V 1 base and J 7 bases, with 10 bases left between them. Full variable domain (outside the CDR3, taken from reference TRBV11-2 and TRBJ1-1): EAGVAQSPRYKIIEKRQSVAFWCNPISGHATLYWYQQILGQGPKLLIQFQNNGVVDDSQLPKDRFSAERLKGVDSTLKIQPAKLEDSAVYLCASSLGGGGEAFFGQGTRLTVV.

J is TRBJ2-3 and V is TRBV28; 9 bases align to TRBD2. This CDR3 is 16 amino acids long. Germline loops: CDR1 MDHEN, CDR2 SYDVKM. Trimming at V came to 10 bases and at J to 1 base, leaving 12 bases not matched to a gene. Here the CDR3 DNA reads TGTGCCATCTTGGGGAACCCTAGCGGGGGCACAGATACGCAGTATTTT. It specifies CAILGNPSGGTDTQYF.

The CDR3: CASSKPGVSGNTIYF. CDR3 nucleotides: TGTGCCAGTAGTAAGCCAGGGGTCTCTGGAAACACCATATATTTT. V gene TRBV19 combines with J gene TRBJ1-3, with D maybe TRBD1 (6 bases). V lost 4 bases and J 0 bases, leaving 10 bases between the germline ends. CDR3 length: 15 residues. Germline V gives CDR1 LNHDA, CDR2 SQIVND (reference sequence). Using reference TRBV19 and TRBJ1-3 for the parts outside the CDR3, the full variable domain is DGGITQSPKYLFRKEGQNVTLSCEQNLNHDAMYWYRQDPGQGLRLIYYSQIVNDFQKGDIAEGYSVSREKKESFPLTVTSAQKNPTAFYLCASSKPGVSGNTIYFGEGSWLTVV.

The V call is TRBV7-9, the J call TRBJ2-7, with 10 bases identical to TRBD2. After removal of 5 bases from V and 2 bases from J, the junction contained 3 bases not matched to a gene. The length of the CDR3 is 14 residues. Germline loops: CDR1 SEHNR, CDR2 FQNEAQ (reference sequence). In DNA, the CDR3 is TGTGCCAGCAGCCGGACTAGCGGTGCCTACGAGCAGTACTTC. Protein product: CASSRTSGAYEQYF.

The chain is built from TRBV9 and TRBJ1-1; a possible D gene is TRBD1 (5 bases). CDR1 and CDR2 (germline): SGDLS, YYNGEE. CDR3 length: 13 residues. Trimming removed 1 base from V and 1 base from J, with 5 bases in between. CDR3 DNA sequence: TGTGCCAGCAGCGTAACAGGGAACACTGAAGCTTTCTTT. Its protein product is CASSVTGNTEAFF.

The V gene is TRBV27, the J gene TRBJ2-7; TRBD1 matches 8 bases. CDR1 and CDR2 (germline): MNHEY, SMNVEV (reference sequence). V was clipped by 3 bases and J by 1 base; unmatched bases: 2. The length of the CDR3 is 14 residues. Here the CDR3 reads CASSLGDRSYEQYF. As DNA, the CDR3 is TGTGCCAGCAGTTTGGGGGACAGGTCCTACGAGCAGTACTTC.

This clone was counted a few times. Other DNA sequences in the sample encode the same CDR3. The rearrangement uses TRBV13 and TRBJ2-3, with D uncertain. Germline V gene lookup returns CDR1 PRHDT and CDR2 FYEKMQ (reference sequence). The CDR3 consists of 12 residues. The V end lost 5 bases, the J end lost 2 bases, and 5 bases lay between the germline ends. The CDR3 DNA is TGTGCCAGCAGCCCAAACACAGATACGCAGTATTTT. Translated: CASSPNTDTQYF. Combining the CDR3 with reference TRBV13 and TRBJ2-3 gives the whole variable domain AAGVIQSPRHLIKEKRETATLKCYPIPRHDTVYWYQQGPGQDPQFLISFYEKMQSDKGSIPDRFSAQQFSDYHSELNMSSLELGDSALYFCASSPNTDTQYFGPGTRLTVL.

The V gene is TRBV5-4, the J gene TRBJ1-2, with 8 bases matching TRBD1. V shed 4 bases, J shed 3 bases, and the junction held 2 bases outside the gene matches. The CDR3 length is 13 residues. The germline V gene encodes CDR1 SGHNT and CDR2 YYREEE (reference sequence). CDR3: CASSLQGDYGYTF. CDR3 DNA sequence: TGTGCCAGCAGCCTACAGGGGGACTATGGCTACACCTTC.

This chain links TRBV6-5 with TRBJ2-7; TRBD1 agrees at 8 bases. The CDR3 length is 14 residues. Germline V gene lookup returns CDR1 MNHEY and CDR2 SVGAGI. V shed 6 bases and J 5 bases; nucleotides not matched to a gene: 9. CDR3 coding DNA: TGTGCCAGCAGCCCCAGGGGGCCGCGAGACGAGCAGTACTTC. This codes for CASSPRGPRDEQYF.

The chain carries TRBV5-6 and TRBJ2-5; TRBD2 matches 8 bases. The CDR3 extends over 15 amino acids. CDR1 is SGHDT and CDR2 is YYEEEE in the germline V gene. The V and J ends lost 0 bases and 5 bases, in that order; junction bases with no gene match: 6. CDR3 DNA sequence: TGTGCCAGCAGCTTGGTAGTAGCGGGACGTGAGACCCAGTACTTC. As protein: CASSLVVAGRETQYF.

V is TRBV6-1 and J is TRBJ1-6; the D gene is possibly TRBD1 (6 bases). V was trimmed by 2 bases and J by 7 bases, leaving 12 bases between them. The CDR3 sequence is 15 residues long. The germline CDR1 and CDR2 sequences are MNHNS and SASEGT. The CDR3: CASSERGTQNSPLHF. CDR3 DNA sequence: TGTGCCAGCAGTGAACGTGGGACACAAAATTCACCCCTCCACTTT.

A word on this clone: Other DNA sequences in this specimen translate into the identical CDR3. J is TRBJ2-5 and V is TRBV5-4; 11 bases line up with TRBD2. The J segment lost 5 bases and the V segment lost 5 bases, leaving 5 bases of the junction unmatched. There are 14 residues in the CDR3. Germline values: CDR1 SGHNT, CDR2 YYREEE (reference sequence). The DNA for the CDR3 is TGTGCCAGCAGTTTAGCGGGGGGGCAGGAGACCCAGTACTTC. It encodes CASSLAGGQETQYF.

This clone was seen only once. The rearrangement joins TRBV7-2 to TRBJ2-7; the D gene is possibly TRBD1 (6 bases). Trimming removed 2 bases from V and 0 bases from J, with 11 bases in between. Germline lookup yields CDR1 SGHTA and CDR2 FQGNSA. The CDR3 spans 15 residues. DNA of the CDR3: TGTGCCAGCAGCTTATTCGGGACAACCTCCTACGAGCAGTACTTC. Its translation: CASSLFGTTSYEQYF.

The chain uses TRBV29-1 and TRBJ2-1, with 8 bases identical to TRBD1. The CDR3 has 14 residues. The ends lost 7 bases at V and 2 bases at J; junction bases unmatched: 7. Germline CDR1 reads SQVTM; CDR2 reads ANQGSEA. The CDR3 nucleotides are TGCAGCGCGAGGACAGGGACAACCTACAATGAGCAGTTCTTC. Its protein product is CSARTGTTYNEQFF.

J is TRBJ2-7 and V is TRBV7-2, with 10 bases identical to TRBD1. The length of the CDR3 is 15 residues. The junction had 4 bases not matched to a gene; V was cut back by 5 bases and J by 0 bases. Germline-derived CDR1 and CDR2 are SGHTA and FQGNSA. CDR3: CASSPWDRGSYEQYF. The CDR3 DNA is TGTGCCAGCAGCCCGTGGGACAGGGGCTCCTACGAGCAGTACTTC.

The CDR3 coding sequence is TGTGCCAGCAGCTTGGATACAGGGTGGAACTATGGCTACACCTTC. Translating gives CASSLDTGWNYGYTF. The V gene is TRBV5-6, the J gene TRBJ1-2; D perhaps matches TRBD1 (6 bases). Germline CDR1 reads SGHDT; CDR2 reads YYEEEE. V lost 0 bases to trimming and J lost 2 bases, with 11 bases between them. The CDR3 sequence is 15 residues long.

This clone was counted between two and nine times. The chain couples TRBV27 to TRBJ1-2; D may be TRBD1 (6 bases). The V gene's germline CDR1 is MNHEY and CDR2 SMNVEV (reference sequence). The V end was cut by 5 bases, the J end by 3 bases, with 19 bases between. This CDR3 has 16 residues. The CDR3, as DNA: TGTGCCAGCAGTCCAATCCCCCGGACAGCTGACTATGGCTACACCTTC. This codes for CASSPIPRTADYGYTF.

The V and J genes are TRBV5-1 and TRBJ2-3; D is ambiguous. Per germline, CDR1 SGHRS and CDR2 YFSETQ. The length of the CDR3 is 16 residues. V lost 1 base, J lost 1 base, and 13 bases lay in between. The DNA of the CDR3 is TGCGCCAGCAGCTTGAATGCGCCGCCCGGCACAGATACGCAGTATTTT. It codes for CASSLNAPPGTDTQYF.

This clone was seen just once. This chain links TRBV6-5 with TRBJ2-7, with 9 positions matching TRBD1. V was pared by 8 bases and J by 5 bases, with 4 bases of the junction left unmatched. Germline lookup yields CDR1 MNHEY and CDR2 SVGAGI. The CDR3 loop spans 12 amino acids. CDR3 DNA: TGTGCCAGCCGGGGACAGGGCCACGAGCAGTACTTC. It encodes CASRGQGHEQYF.

The V call is TRBV5-1, the J call TRBJ2-1, with TRBD1 identical over 9 bases. This CDR3 has 14 amino acids. CDR1 SGHRS and CDR2 YFSETQ come from the germline V gene. Trimming at V came to 4 bases and at J to 6 bases, leaving 5 bases not matched to a gene. The CDR3 sequence is CASSPPGQGNEQFF. CDR3 coding DNA: TGCGCCAGCAGCCCGCCGGGACAGGGCAATGAGCAGTTCTTC. Full variable domain (remainder filled in from reference TRBV5-1 and TRBJ2-1): KAGVTQTPRYLIKTRGQQVTLSCSPISGHRSVSWYQQTPGQGLQFLFEYFSETQRNKGNFPGRFSGRQFSNSRSEMNVSTLELGDSALYLCASSPPGQGNEQFFGPGTRLTVL.

This chain links TRBV21-1 with TRBJ2-7; the table's D call TRBD1 went unverified against the DNA. TRBV21-1 is assigned pseudogene status. The CDR3 is 15 amino acids. The CDR3 DNA follows: TGTGCCAGCAGCGCCGTTCTAACAGGGGCCTACGAGCAGTACTTC. This gives the protein CASSAVLTGAYEQYF.